The rows below give T cell receptor beta chains drawn from one sample of a study of T cells in Graves' hyperthyroidism and ophthalmopathy. TCRdb recomputed calls from the multiplex PCR reads with MiXCR, one row per CDR3 protein. The sample consists of about 98,000 distinct CDR3 sequences, 35% to 45% of them appearing once. Sequencing input: peripheral blood or thyroid tissue (not recorded which). Every receptor here comes from a woman in her 30s with Graves' hyperthyroidism. The CDR3 runs from the conserved cysteine through the conserved F or W. D genes are given only for firm matches. Clone size appears in some rows only: once, few, many, or a class for an expanded clone.

DNA: TGCAGTGCTAGCCCGGGACACCGGGGCACTGAAGCTTTCTTT; CDR3: CSASPGHRGTEAFF; J: TRBJ1-1; D: NA; size: NA; V: TRBV20-1
DNA: TGCGCCAGCAGCCAAGAGGGGACACTTGGAAACACCGGGGAGCTGTTTTTT; CDR3: CASSQEGTLGNTGELFF; J: TRBJ2-2; D: NA; size: NA; V: TRBV7-2
DNA: TGTGCCAGCAGCCAGGTCGAGGAGCTGTTTTTT; CDR3: CASSQVEELFF; J: TRBJ2-2; D: NA; size: many; V: TRBV14
DNA: TGTGCCAGCAGCTTAGAAAGGCCCACCATTTCAGACACCGGGGAGCCGTTTTTT; CDR3: CASSLERPTISDTGEPFF; J: TRBJ2-2; D: NA; size: few; V: TRBV7-9
DNA: TGCGCCAGCAGCCAACAGGGCTATAGCAATCAGCCCCAGCATTTT; CDR3: CASSQQGYSNQPQHF; J: TRBJ1-5; D: NA; size: many; V: TRBV4-1
DNA: TGTGCCAGCAGCAGTGGACTCGAGCAGTACTTC; CDR3: CASSSGLEQYF; J: TRBJ2-7; D: NA; size: NA; V: TRBV6-1
DNA: TGTGGCAGCAGCCAGGAGGACAGGGCGGACACTGAAGCTCTCTTT; CDR3: CGSSQEDRADTEALF; J: TRBJ1-1; D: TRBD1; size: NA; V: TRBV7-9
DNA: TGTGCCAGCAGTCCGGGGGAGCCCGGGCAATGGGAGACCCAGTACTTC; CDR3: CASSPGEPGQWETQYF; J: TRBJ2-5; D: NA; size: NA; V: TRBV11-2
DNA: TGTGCCATCAGTCGCTCGGGACAGGGGATCCTGCTTAACGAGCAGTACTTC; CDR3: CAISRSGQGILLNEQYF; J: TRBJ2-7; D: TRBD1; size: NA; V: TRBV10-3
DNA: TGTGCCAGCAGCTTAGATCGGTCACCCCTCCACTTT; CDR3: CASSLDRSPLHF; J: TRBJ1-6; D: NA; size: many; V: TRBV11-2
DNA: TGTGCCAGCAGCTACAAGGGGGATGGGCATGGCTACACCTTC; CDR3: CASSYKGDGHGYTF; J: TRBJ1-2; D: NA; size: many; V: TRBV7-9
DNA: TGTGCCAGCAGCCAAGAAAGGGTGAGCGGAAGCTCCTACGAGCAGTACTTC; CDR3: CASSQERVSGSSYEQYF; J: TRBJ2-7; D: NA; size: many; V: TRBV4-2
DNA: TGTGCCAGCAGCCCCGGGACAGGGACCGGCTACACCTTC; CDR3: CASSPGTGTGYTF; J: TRBJ1-2; D: TRBD1; size: NA; V: TRBV7-3
DNA: TGTGCCAGCAGCTTGGCACACCAAGAGACCCAGTACTTC; CDR3: CASSLAHQETQYF; J: TRBJ2-5; D: NA; size: many; V: TRBV11-2
DNA: TGTGCCAGCACCAAGACTAGCGGGAGCTACGAGCAGTACTTC; CDR3: CASTKTSGSYEQYF; J: TRBJ2-7; D: TRBD2; size: NA; V: TRBV11-2
DNA: TGTGCCAGCCTCACTGGAGGGGGTCAGCCCCAGCATTTT; CDR3: CASLTGGGQPQHF; J: TRBJ1-5; D: NA; size: many; V: TRBV28
DNA: TGTGCCAGCAGTTTAGATGGTTGGAACGAGCAGTACTTC; CDR3: CASSLDGWNEQYF; J: TRBJ2-7; D: NA; size: many; V: TRBV28
DNA: TGTGCCAGCAGCTTTCCGGGATCCGGGGAGCTGTTTTTT; CDR3: CASSFPGSGELFF; J: TRBJ2-2; D: NA; size: many; V: TRBV7-3
DNA: TGTGCCAGCAGGGGGTTGCGGGTGGCCTACGAGCAGTACTTC; CDR3: CASRGLRVAYEQYF; J: TRBJ2-7; D: NA; size: many; V: TRBV28
DNA: TGCAGTGCTACAGCACCGGTGGAAGGCGATGAAGCTTTCTTT; CDR3: CSATAPVEGDEAFF; J: TRBJ1-1; D: NA; size: NA; V: TRBV20-1
DNA: TGTGCCAGCAGCCAAATGCCGGACTACTCCTACGAGCAGTACTTC; CDR3: CASSQMPDYSYEQYF; J: TRBJ2-7; D: NA; size: NA; V: TRBV5-4
DNA: TGTGCCAGCACGGGCCCCCCAACCTATGGCTACACCTTC; CDR3: CASTGPPTYGYTF; J: TRBJ1-2; D: NA; size: NA; V: TRBV28
DNA: TGTGCCAGCAAAGGGCTTGGGGCCCCAGAGACCCAGTACTTC; CDR3: CASKGLGAPETQYF; J: TRBJ2-5; D: NA; size: NA; V: TRBV28
DNA: TGTGCCAGCAGCTTGGTTATGACAAACGTCGGGGCAGGAAACACCATATATTTT; CDR3: CASSLVMTNVGAGNTIYF; J: TRBJ1-3; D: NA; size: many; V: TRBV5-6